Below are 17 T cell receptor beta chains sequenced from a single sample in a study of blood T cell repertoires in COVID-19. TCRdb keeps only in-frame clones here, not all; method: immunoSEQ multiplex PCR. The sample lists 150,000 to 200,000 clones, 70% to 90% occurring once. The sequencing sample was made of peripheral blood. Receptor source: an elderly woman in a cohort sampled during active or convalescent COVID-19.

The chain employs TRBV7-9 and TRBJ1-2; possible D gene TRBD1, 6 bases. V was trimmed by 2 bases and J by 8 bases, leaving 21 bases between them. CDR1 is SEHNR and CDR2 is FQNEAQ in the germline V gene (reference sequence). CDR3 length equals 16 residues. CDR3 amino acids: CASSLNYWTARGGYTF. CDR3 bases: TGTGCCAGCAGCTTAAATTACTGGACAGCCCGAGGGGGCTACACCTTC. Filled out from reference TRBV7-9 and TRBJ1-2, the complete variable domain reads DTGVSQNPRHKITKRGQNVTFRCDPISEHNRLYWYRQTLGQGPEFLTYFQNEAQLEKSRLLSDRFSAERPKGSFSTLEIQRTEQGDSAMYLCASSLNYWTARGGYTFGSGTRLTVV.

The chain carries TRBV3-1 (or the pseudogene TRBV3-2) and TRBJ2-3, with D unresolved. The germline gives CDR1 LGHDT, CDR2 YNNKEL (reference sequence). Trimming removed 4 bases at V and 1 base at J, with 9 bases between. This CDR3 has 14 amino acids. CDR3 nucleotides: TGTGCCAGCAGCCCCGACTTTCGCACAGATACGCAGTATTTT. Translating it yields CASSPDFRTDTQYF.

The DNA of the CDR3 is TGTGCCAGCAGTTTGTTGCAGTCCCAAGAGACCCAGTACTTC. It specifies CASSLLQSQETQYF. The chain has TRBV28 and TRBJ2-5; D is uncertain. This CDR3 contains 14 residues. Trimming stripped 3 bases from V and 1 base from J, with 9 bases between. Per the germline V gene, CDR1 is MDHEN and CDR2 is SYDVKM.

V usage is TRBV6-1 and J usage is TRBJ1-2; 7 nucleotides align to TRBD1. V was clipped by 1 base and J by 2 bases; unmatched bases: 4. The CDR3 has 15 amino acids. Per the germline V gene, CDR1 is MNHNS and CDR2 is SASEGT. The CDR3 sequence: CASSEEVGGNYGYTF. The CDR3 DNA follows: TGTGCCAGCAGTGAAGAGGTAGGGGGCAACTATGGCTACACCTTC.

The chain joins TRBV6-1 to TRBJ1-3; tentative D call: TRBD1 (5 bases). V was shortened by 1 base and J by 4 bases, with 20 bases between the two germline ends. The CDR3 covers 18 residues. From germline, CDR1 is MNHNS and CDR2 SASEGT. The chain's CDR3 is CASSEVVRWSDSGNTIYF. The CDR3 DNA is TGTGCCAGCAGTGAAGTTGTCCGCTGGTCAGACAGCGGAAACACCATATATTTT.

The chain couples TRBV29-1 to TRBJ2-5; 8 positions match TRBD1. The CDR3 runs 12 residues. Per the germline V gene, CDR1 is SQVTM and CDR2 is ANQGSEA. V dropped 8 bases and J dropped 4; count of bases not matched to a gene: 6. Written as DNA, the CDR3 is TGCAGCTCTCAACAGGGGGGAGAGACCCAGTACTTC. It is translated as CSSQQGGETQYF.

The chain employs TRBV24-1 and TRBJ2-3, with 10 bases identical to TRBD2. The CDR3 totals 17 residues. CDR1 is KGHDR and CDR2 is SFDVKD in the germline V gene. With V trimmed by 5 bases and J by 3 bases, 10 bases remained unmatched. The CDR3, as DNA: TGTGCCACCAGTGCCGGGACTAGCGCGGTACTGACAGATACGCAGTATTTT. As protein: CATSAGTSAVLTDTQYF.

This chain joins TRBV5-4 and TRBJ2-3; D unresolved. Germline lookup yields CDR1 SGHNT and CDR2 YYREEE (reference sequence). The CDR3 is 15 amino acids. Trimming left V 2 bases short and J 0 bases short, with 10 bases between. The CDR3 sequence is CASSFARRSTDTQYF. The CDR3 nucleotides read TGTGCCAGCAGCTTCGCCCGGCGGAGCACAGATACGCAGTATTTT.

The V call is TRBV5-5, the J call TRBJ2-7; no clear D. The V gene lost 0 bases and the J gene lost 6 bases, with 13 bases spanning the gap. Germline V gene data show CDR1 as SGHKS and CDR2 as YYEKEE (reference sequence). There are 14 residues in the CDR3. The CDR3 DNA is TGTGCCAGCAGCTTGGATCCAGGCAATGGCGAGCAGTACTTC. This codes for CASSLDPGNGEQYF.

The V gene is TRBV2, the J gene TRBJ1-6, with a weak D call TRBD1 (5 bases). Trimming removed 6 bases at V and 6 bases at J, with 15 bases between. The CDR3 length is 15 residues. Germline values: CDR1 SNHLY, CDR2 FYNNEI. The CDR3 DNA reads TGTGCCAGCAGGAGCACCCGACAGTCTAATTCACCCCTCCACTTT. Its translation is CASRSTRQSNSPLHF. Full variable domain (outside the CDR3, taken from reference TRBV2 and TRBJ1-6): EPEVTQTPSHQVTQMGQEVILRCVPISNHLYFYWYRQILGQKVEFLVSFYNNEISEKSEIFDDQFSVERPDGSNFTLKIRSTKLEDSAMYFCASRSTRQSNSPLHFGNGTRLTVT.

The J gene is TRBJ2-7, the V gene TRBV19; 9 bases fit TRBD1. Trimming took 6 bases from V and 1 from J; bases not matched to a gene: 7. Germline CDR1 is LNHDA and CDR2 is SQIVND (reference sequence). CDR3 length equals 15 residues. The CDR3 nucleotides are TGTGCCAGTAGACCTTCGACAGGGGGATCCTACGAGCAGTACTTC. This codes for CASRPSTGGSYEQYF.

The chain uses TRBV5-6 and TRBJ1-1; possibly TRBD1 for D (6 bases). The V end lost 5 bases, the J end lost 0 bases, and 11 bases lay between the germline ends. Germline CDR1 SGHDT, CDR2 YYEEEE. The CDR3 consists of 14 residues. CDR3 in DNA: TGTGCCAGCAGGATCGACAGGATGAACACTGAAGCTTTCTTT. Its protein product is CASRIDRMNTEAFF.

This sequence joins TRBV28 and TRBJ2-2; D possibly corresponds to TRBD1 (6 bases). Trimming stripped 4 bases from V and 0 bases from J, with 18 bases between. The CDR3 has 18 residues. The germline V gene encodes CDR1 MDHEN and CDR2 SYDVKM. The CDR3 sequence: CASSSLFPQGANTGELFF. The DNA of the CDR3 is TGTGCCAGCAGTTCCCTATTCCCACAGGGTGCGAACACCGGGGAGCTGTTTTTT.

The V and J genes are TRBV7-9 and TRBJ1-4; the D is unclear. The ends were cut back, 5 bases at V and 4 bases at J, with 17 bases in the middle. This CDR3 region has 16 residues. CDR1 and CDR2 (germline): SEHNR, FQNEAQ (reference sequence). Here the CDR3 reads CASSPRLAGNNEKLFF. In DNA form, the CDR3 reads TGTGCCAGCAGCCCCCGGCTGGCGGGGAATAATGAAAAACTGTTTTTT.

This chain links TRBV12-3 or TRBV12-4 with TRBJ2-5, with a possible D match to TRBD2 (6 bases). With 6 bases removed from V and 5 bases from J, the gap between germline ends came to 10 bases. The CDR3 length is 12 residues. For the CDR3, the DNA is TGTGCCAGCAGCCCCGCGGGGGAGACCCAGTACTTC. It specifies CASSPAGETQYF.

As to this clone: The same CDR3 arises from other DNA sequences in this sample as well. The rearrangement links TRBV5-1 to TRBJ1-2, with D perhaps TRBD1 (6 bases). V lost 4 bases and J lost 2, with 12 bases in between. Per germline, CDR1 SGHRS and CDR2 YFSETQ. The CDR3 sequence is 14 residues long. In DNA form, the CDR3 reads TGCGCCAGCAGCCTGGGGCAGGGGAACTATGGCTACACCTTC. Its translation: CASSLGQGNYGYTF. The complete variable domain, with remaining parts taken from reference TRBV5-1 and TRBJ1-2, reads KAGVTQTPRYLIKTRGQQVTLSCSPISGHRSVSWYQQTPGQGLQFLFEYFSETQRNKGNFPGRFSGRQFSNSRSEMNVSTLELGDSALYLCASSLGQGNYGYTFGSGTRLTVV.

The chain is built from TRBV27 and TRBJ2-1; possibly TRBD2 for D (5 bases). Germline CDR1 reads MNHEY; CDR2 reads SMNVEV (reference sequence). V shed 2 bases and J shed 4 bases, with 12 bases lying between them. The CDR3 loop spans 15 amino acids. CDR3 in amino acids: CASSLTRTDYNEQFF. As DNA, the CDR3 is TGTGCCAGCAGTTTAACCCGGACTGATTACAATGAGCAGTTCTTC.